This T cell receptor beta chain was recorded in a study of response to subunit inactivated influenza vaccine. This clonotype occurred a few times. What it binds is not known. MiXCR, applied by TCRdb to the RT-PCR reads, yields one record per CDR3 protein. The data contain more than 600,000 distinct CDR3 sequences, around 20% of them singletons. Overall study results and limits: Authors suggested seasonal influenza vaccinations each recruit few new T cells.

Source: PBMCs from blood, taken about 5 days after vaccination. This TCR derives from a man in his fifties who received an inactivated influenza vaccine.

CDR3 sequence: CSANTLSLGVTDTQYF. The DNA for the CDR3 is TGCAGTGCCAACACTCTATCGTTAGGGGTCACAGATACGCAGTATTTT. V is TRBV20-1 and J is TRBJ2-3; perhaps TRBD1 as D (5 bases). The V gene lost 6 bases and the J gene lost 2 bases, with 21 bases spanning the gap. Germline V gives CDR1 DFQATT, CDR2 SNEGSKA (reference sequence). The CDR3 totals 16 residues.